Described below is a single T cell receptor beta chain sequence and its context. The CDR3 is made up of 16 amino acids. V lost 2 bases to trimming and J lost 4 bases; unmatched junction nucleotides: 6. Germline lookup yields CDR1 MNHEY and CDR2 SVGEGT. This sample is drawn from a study of T cell responses to AZD1222 COVID-19 vaccine. Whole-study context: Pooling was applied to second doses at about 4 or about 12 weeks.

Sequencing was performed with immunoSEQ multiplex PCR; in TCRdb, only in-frame clones are kept and a portion is missing. The table lists 110,000 or so clones, roughly nine tenths of them singletons. This rearrangement joins TRBV6-2 or TRBV6-3 to TRBJ2-5; 11 bases map to TRBD2. This specimen consisted of peripheral blood, obtained on day 0 of AZD1222 vaccination. The source of this sequence is an adult in good health. The CDR3 loop reads CASSYAGTSGTETQYF. The CDR3 bases are TGTGCCAGCAGTTACGCCGGGACTAGCGGTACAGAGACCCAGTACTTC.